A selection of T cell receptor beta chains follows, all from one sample in a study of T cells in Graves' hyperthyroidism and ophthalmopathy. TCRdb re-called the multiplex PCR reads with MiXCR, one entry per CDR3 protein. Found here are under 250,000 distinct CDR3 sequences, roughly 17% of them singletons; the top ten hold 53%. Material: blood. All receptors derive from a woman in her fifties or sixties with Graves' hyperthyroidism. Both conserved end residues are part of each CDR3. D genes are given only for firm matches. Size values are once, few and many counts, or a class for expanded clones, and some rows have none.

v_call	j_call	d_call	clone_size	cdr3_length	cdr3_aa	cdr3_nt
TRBV2	TRBJ1-5	TRBD1	NA	15	CASNPGGGSDQPQHF	TGTGCCAGCAACCCAGGGGGCGGTAGCGATCAGCCCCAGCATTTT
TRBV6-1	TRBJ1-1	NA	many	14	CASSEQGVSTEAFF	TGTGCCAGCAGTGAACAAGGGGTGAGCACTGAAGCTTTCTTT
TRBV7-3	TRBJ2-7	NA	many	15	CASSLTFGPPVEQYF	TGTGCCAGCAGCTTAACTTTTGGACCTCCCGTCGAGCAGTACTTC
TRBV19	TRBJ2-3	NA	NA	15	CASIRSSGTTDTRYF	TGTGCCAGTATAAGGAGTAGCGGTACCACAGATACGCGGTATTTT
TRBV28	TRBJ2-7	TRBD1	many	15	CASREGQGASREQYF	TGTGCCAGCAGAGAGGGACAGGGGGCGTCGCGCGAGCAGTACTTC
TRBV29-1	TRBJ2-5	NA	many	13	CSVLTRYQETQYF	TGCAGCGTTTTGACTAGGTACCAAGAGACCCAGTACTTC
TRBV9	TRBJ1-4	TRBD1	NA	17	CASSVNRDRVENEKLFF	TGTGCCAGCAGCGTAAACCGGGACAGGGTTGAGAATGAAAAACTGTTTTTT
TRBV20-1	TRBJ2-7	TRBD2	NA	13	CSAKGLLPYEQYF	TGCAGTGCAAAGGGACTACTTCCCTACGAGCAGTACTTC
TRBV20-1	TRBJ2-1	TRBD2	many	20	CTMPSGASGRNESRYNEQFF	TGCACCATGCCCTCGGGGGCTAGCGGGAGGAACGAATCACGTTACAATGAGCAGTTCTTC
TRBV3-1	TRBJ2-7	TRBD1	few	16	CASSQGGQGAPREQYF	TGTGCCAGCAGCCAGGGAGGACAGGGCGCCCCTAGGGAGCAGTACTTC
TRBV3-1	TRBJ2-1	TRBD2	NA	18	CASSQDSVTSGRRDEQFF	TGTGCCAGCAGCCAAGACTCGGTAACTAGCGGGAGGAGGGATGAGCAGTTCTTC
TRBV11-2	TRBJ2-1	TRBD2	few	12	CASSFSTSGAFF	TGTGCCAGCAGCTTTTCGACTAGCGGGGCGTTCTTC
TRBV19	TRBJ2-1	NA	NA	14	CASSILSGNNEQFF	TGTGCCAGTAGTATTCTGAGCGGTAACAATGAGCAGTTCTTC
TRBV29-1	TRBJ2-5	TRBD2	NA	16	CSVANRLAGVQETQYF	TGCAGCGTGGCCAACCGACTAGCGGGGGTCCAAGAGACCCAGTACTTC
TRBV11-2	TRBJ1-1	NA	many	16	CASSSPLGRTGTEAFF	TGTGCCAGCAGCTCACCCCTAGGCCGCACGGGGACTGAAGCTTTCTTT
TRBV7-6	TRBJ2-3	NA	many	14	CASSLGPNTDTQYF	TGTGCCAGCAGCTTAGGACCGAACACAGATACGCAGTATTTT
TRBV18	TRBJ1-3	NA	NA	14	CASSPYGDGNTIYF	TGTGCCAGCTCACCATACGGGGACGGAAACACCATATATTTT
TRBV19	TRBJ2-5	NA	NA	14	CASSISRASETQYF	TGTGCCAGTAGTATTAGTAGGGCCAGTGAGACCCAGTACTTC
TRBV7-9	TRBJ2-5	NA	NA	15	CASSRPAGWRETQYF	TGTGCCAGCAGCCGGCCGGCCGGATGGAGGGAGACCCAGTACTTC
TRBV18	TRBJ1-1	NA	few	16	CASSPLSPGGDTEAFF	TGTGCCAGCTCACCTCTCTCCCCGGGTGGGGACACTGAAGCTTTCTTT
TRBV28	TRBJ1-2	TRBD1	NA	14	CASRRQGVDYGYTF	TGTGCCAGCAGACGACAGGGGGTCGATTATGGCTACACCTTC
TRBV14	TRBJ2-1	NA	few	13	CASSSLSANEQFF	TGTGCCAGCAGCTCACTAAGCGCGAATGAGCAGTTCTTC
TRBV18	TRBJ2-1	NA	many	12	CASSPRLNEQFF	TGTGCCAGCTCACCACGCCTCAATGAGCAGTTCTTC
TRBV20-1	TRBJ2-7	TRBD2	NA	15	CSARITSGKGYEQYF	TGCAGTGCTCGGATTACTAGCGGGAAGGGCTACGAGCAGTACTTC
TRBV19	TRBJ2-1	NA	NA	15	CASSITMSSYNEQFF	TGTGCCAGTAGTATCACTATGAGCTCCTACAATGAGCAGTTCTTC
TRBV6-1	TRBJ1-1	NA	few	15	CASSEMIGKHTEAFF	TGTGCCAGCAGTGAAATGATAGGGAAGCACACTGAAGCTTTCTTT
TRBV2	TRBJ2-3	NA	NA	13	CARNGRLSDTQYF	TGTGCCAGGAACGGACGGCTATCAGATACGCAGTATTTT
TRBV7-9	TRBJ1-1	TRBD1	NA	13	CASRGTGGTEAFF	TGTGCCAGCAGGGGGACAGGGGGAACTGAAGCTTTCTTT
TRBV5-4	TRBJ1-1	NA	NA	15	CASSPPRGGGTEAFF	TGTGCCAGCAGCCCCCCGAGGGGGGGTGGCACTGAAGCTTTCTTT
TRBV5-1	TRBJ2-7	TRBD1	NA	14	CASSGTEGSYEQYF	TGCGCCAGCAGCGGGACAGAAGGAAGCTACGAGCAGTACTTC
TRBV28	TRBJ2-5	NA	many	16	CASRGALSPGGETQYF	TGTGCCAGCAGAGGAGCGCTAAGCCCCGGGGGAGAGACCCAGTACTTC
TRBV27	TRBJ1-1	NA	many	13	CASGRGMNTEAFF	TGTGCCAGTGGACGCGGAATGAACACTGAAGCTTTCTTT
TRBV19	TRBJ2-2	NA	NA	14	CASSKVGETGELFF	TGTGCCAGTAGTAAGGTTGGGGAAACCGGGGAGCTGTTTTTT
TRBV7-8	TRBJ2-5	NA	few	16	CASSHRPRGNWETQYF	TGTGCCAGCAGCCATCGCCCCCGGGGGAATTGGGAGACCCAGTACTTC
TRBV7-8	TRBJ2-5	NA	many	13	CASSLATQETQYF	TGTGCCAGCAGCTTAGCTACCCAAGAGACCCAGTACTTC
TRBV7-3	TRBJ2-3	NA	many	14	CASSPVGGTDTQYF	TGTGCCAGCAGCCCCGTTGGCGGCACAGATACGCAGTATTTT
TRBV7-2	TRBJ1-5	NA	many	15	CASSFRVGGNQPQHF	TGTGCCAGCAGCTTCAGGGTTGGAGGCAATCAGCCCCAGCATTTT
TRBV11-1	TRBJ2-2	TRBD2	NA	16	CASSLSGLAGSGELFF	TGTGCCAGCAGCCTCAGCGGACTAGCGGGGTCCGGGGAGCTGTTTTTT
TRBV2	TRBJ2-3	NA	NA	13	CASSEQGGDTQYF	TGTGCCAGCAGTGAACAGGGGGGAGATACGCAGTATTTT
TRBV5-1	TRBJ2-7	NA	many	13	CASSGLRDYEQYF	TGCGCCAGCAGTGGACTACGAGACTACGAGCAGTACTTC
TRBV29-1	TRBJ2-1	NA	few	13	CSVLAYSYNEQFF	TGCAGCGTTCTGGCGTACTCCTACAATGAGCAGTTCTTC
TRBV9	TRBJ1-2	NA	NA	13	CASSVSGFYGYTF	TGTGCCAGCAGCGTATCGGGCTTCTATGGCTACACCTTC
TRBV7-3	TRBJ1-2	NA	NA	13	CASSLSCSDGYTF	TGTGCCAGCAGCTTATCGTGCTCAGATGGCTACACCTTC
TRBV6-1	TRBJ1-1	TRBD1	many	16	CASSQDRGAMNTEAFF	TGTGCCAGCAGTCAAGACAGGGGGGCGATGAACACTGAAGCTTTCTTT
TRBV3-2	TRBJ1-1	NA	NA	16	CASSQALGTLKTEAFF	TGTGCCAGCAGCCAAGCTCTCGGGACCCTGAAAACTGAAGCTTTCTTT
TRBV28	TRBJ2-7	NA	NA	15	CASSLWRAYAYEQYF	TGTGCCAGCAGTTTATGGCGGGCGTACGCCTACGAGCAGTACTTC
TRBV18	TRBJ1-6	TRBD1	NA	15	CASSPRQGRNSPLHF	TGTGCCAGCTCACCCCGACAGGGCCGTAATTCACCCCTCCACTTT
TRBV6-1	TRBJ2-5	NA	few	14	CASSDLGGRETQYF	TGTGCCAGCAGTGATTTAGGGGGGCGAGAGACCCAGTACTTC
TRBV18	TRBJ2-1	TRBD2	many	17	CASSSRASGRGYNEQFF	TGTGCCAGCTCATCCCGGGCTAGCGGGAGAGGCTACAATGAGCAGTTCTTC
TRBV12-3/TRBV12-4	TRBJ2-4	NA	few	14	CASSPDYYGNIQYF	TGTGCCAGCAGTCCTGACTACTACGGGAACATTCAGTACTTC
TRBV30	TRBJ2-7	NA	many	13	CAWSALGTYEQYF	TGTGCCTGGAGTGCTCTCGGAACCTACGAGCAGTACTTC
TRBV30	TRBJ1-2	NA	many	11	CAWIGGYGYTF	TGTGCCTGGATTGGCGGCTATGGCTACACCTTC
TRBV7-3	TRBJ2-2	NA	NA	13	CASRLENTGELFF	TGTGCCAGCAGGCTGGAGAACACCGGGGAGCTGTTTTTT
TRBV10-3	TRBJ1-1	TRBD1	NA	16	CAITRTGRGMNTEAFF	TGTGCCATCACCAGGACAGGGAGAGGGATGAACACTGAAGCTTTCTTT
TRBV5-1	TRBJ2-1	TRBD1	many	16	CASSLFTGTGGNEQFF	TGCGCCAGCAGCCTTTTTACCGGGACAGGGGGCAATGAGCAGTTCTTC
TRBV6-1	TRBJ1-1	NA	many	16	CASSESGTPMNTEAFF	TGTGCCAGCAGTGAAAGCGGGACACCCATGAACACTGAAGCTTTCTTT
TRBV7-3	TRBJ2-5	NA	few	14	CASSPAVARETQYF	TGTGCCAGCAGCCCGGCGGTAGCCCGAGAGACCCAGTACTTC